A single sample gave rise to the 3 T cell receptor beta chains below, sequenced in a study of T cell responses to AZD1222 COVID-19 vaccine. Sequencing was performed with immunoSEQ multiplex PCR; in TCRdb, only in-frame clones are kept and a portion is missing. Of roughly 180,000 clones in the sample, around 87% were seen once. Material: peripheral blood, obtained on day 0 of MenACWY control vaccination. The receptors shown here come from an adult in good health.

This chain uses TRBV5-1 with TRBJ2-1, with 12 bases aligning to TRBD2. Germline lookup yields CDR1 SGHRS and CDR2 YFSETQ. The CDR3 consists of 15 residues. The V and J ends lost 4 bases and 4 bases, in that order; junction bases with no gene match: 3. For the CDR3, the DNA is TGCGCCAGCAGCCCGGGACTAGCGGGTTACAATGAGCAGTTCTTC. It is translated as CASSPGLAGYNEQFF.

This rearrangement joins TRBV7-8 to TRBJ1-5; D is perhaps TRBD1 (6 bases). The CDR3 covers 19 residues. V was pared by 5 bases and J by 0 bases, with 23 bases between. Germline values: CDR1 SGHVS, CDR2 FQNEAQ. CDR3 nucleotides: TGTGCCAGCAGCCCAGACAGGATAGAAGAAAGTTATAGCAATCAGCCCCAGCATTTT. Amino acids: CASSPDRIEESYSNQPQHF.

This clone appeared a few times. The chain recombines TRBV28 with TRBJ2-7, with D hard to call. CDR1 and CDR2 from the germline V gene are MDHEN and SYDVKM. The CDR3 extends over 13 amino acids. V was cut by 5 bases and J by 6 bases, with 14 bases left in between. The CDR3 nucleotides read TGTGCCAGCAGTCCCGGTCAAGGATCCGAGCAGTACTTC. It codes for CASSPGQGSEQYF. Supplemented by reference TRBV28 and TRBJ2-7, the full variable domain reads DVKVTQSSRYLVKRTGEKVFLECVQDMDHENMFWYRQDPGLGLRLIYFSYDVKMKEKGDIPEGYSVSREKKERFSLILESASTNQTSMYLCASSPGQGSEQYFGPGTRLTVT.